The present T cell receptor beta chain was sequenced within a study of CD8+CD57+ T cells in acquired aplastic anemia. Study-level background: DNA per sorted CD4+ or CD8+ sample ranged about 0.19 to 30 ug, averaging around 3.1 ug. Findings and caveats of the study: Common to patients and controls were around 30 CD8+ CDR3 sequences.

This CDR3 comprises 14 residues. Per germline, CDR1 SGHTA and CDR2 FQGNSA. As regards this clonotype: Its antigen is unidentified. Compared with germline, one end of the junction differs, possibly owing to a read error.

For CDR3 and TCR beta VDJ profiling, genomic DNA was the template used. TCRdb fed the reads into MiXCR, producing one record per CDR3 protein. The profile shows approximately 250,000 distinct CDR3 sequences, roughly 82% of them singletons. Patients chosen for sequencing had shown CD8+CD57+ cell expansion by flow cytometry. All patients were therapy-naive when blood was sampled. The chain combines TRBV7-2 with TRBJ2-7, with D possibly TRBD2 on 6 matching bases. Sequencing input: sorted CD4+, CD8+, or CD8+CD57+ T cells (not recorded which) from PBMCs. This receptor was taken from a human donor with aplastic anemia. The CDR3: CASSLAGGRGYFCF. The CDR3 coding sequence is TGTGCCAGCAGCTTAGCGGGAGGCAGAGGCTACTTCTGCTTC.